Below, 20 T cell receptor beta chains from the same sample are listed, as sequenced in a study of shared clonotypes between healthy human individuals. The repertoire was sequenced with immunoSEQ multiplex PCR; TCRdb's copy has only in-frame clones and lacks some. The sample records 2 million to 2.5 million clones, just under 95% being singletons. The sequenced material came from naive CD4+ T cells from PBMCs. Subset of the sample: CD45RA+ positively selected. The receptor source for this set is a man aged 18 to 30 in good health. Some clones in this sample may be carry-over from other donors' samples.

This chain links TRBV7-2 with TRBJ2-7; 8 bases are shared with TRBD1. The CDR3 sequence is 14 residues long. V lost 5 bases and J lost 6; bases outside the gene matches: 9. Looked up from germline, CDR1 is SGHTA and CDR2 is FQGNSA. The CDR3 region has the DNA TGTGCCAGCAGCACAACAGGGGGACTCGGCGAGCAGTACTTC. Its translation: CASSTTGGLGEQYF.

The V call is TRBV6-1, the J call TRBJ2-7; 12 bases are shared with TRBD1. CDR1 and CDR2 from the germline V gene are MNHNS and SASEGT. With 8 bases clipped from V and 8 bases from J, the junction kept 13 bases outside the gene matches. The CDR3 runs 15 residues. CDR3 in amino acids: CASHVTGQGADKQYF. The CDR3 DNA is TGTGCCAGCCACGTTACGGGACAGGGGGCTGATAAGCAGTACTTC.

The chain joins TRBV28 to TRBJ2-1; 8 nucleotides match TRBD2. The V segment lost 3 bases and the J segment 8 bases; nucleotides outside the gene matches: 21. The germline CDR1 and CDR2 sequences are MDHEN and SYDVKM. CDR3 length: 19 residues. The CDR3: CASSLVLREREWIRDEQFF. In DNA, the CDR3 is TGTGCCAGCAGTTTGGTGCTTAGGGAGCGGGAGTGGATTCGGGATGAGCAGTTCTTC. The full variable domain, its missing parts supplied by reference TRBV28 and TRBJ2-1, is DVKVTQSSRYLVKRTGEKVFLECVQDMDHENMFWYRQDPGLGLRLIYFSYDVKMKEKGDIPEGYSVSREKKERFSLILESASTNQTSMYLCASSLVLREREWIRDEQFFGPGTRLTVL.

This clone was observed a handful of times. The identical CDR3 is also encoded by other nucleotide sequences in the sample. V is TRBV15 and J is TRBJ1-2; D remains ambiguous. Trimming pared 0 bases from V and 2 bases from J, leaving 4 bases between. The CDR3 consists of 13 residues. Germline CDR1 LNHNV, CDR2 YYDKDF (reference sequence). The CDR3: CATSRDRNYGYTF. DNA of the CDR3: TGTGCCACCAGCAGAGACAGAAACTATGGCTACACCTTC.

In the case of this clone: Other nucleotide sequences in the sample specify the same CDR3. The chain links TRBV5-1 to TRBJ2-7; TRBD1 agrees at 11 bases. Looked up from germline, CDR1 is SGHRS and CDR2 is YFSETQ. This CDR3 is 13 amino acids long. The J segment lost 6 bases and the V segment lost 5 bases, leaving 4 bases of the junction unmatched. CDR3 sequence (DNA): TGCGCCAGCAGTCTGGGGACAGGGGGCGAGCAGTACTTC. The encoded protein is CASSLGTGGEQYF.

The rearrangement joins TRBV9 to TRBJ2-7; 7 bases are a match to TRBD2. The CDR3 loop spans 12 amino acids. CDR1 is SGDLS and CDR2 is YYNGEE in the germline V gene. V was clipped by 3 bases and J by 9 bases; unmatched bases: 6. The CDR3 sequence is CASSAMGGRQYF. The CDR3 DNA sequence: TGTGCCAGCAGCGCAATGGGGGGGAGGCAGTACTTC.

The chain combines TRBV28 with TRBJ1-4, with 9 bases aligning to TRBD1. The germline V gene has CDR1 MDHEN and CDR2 SYDVKM. This CDR3 has 15 residues. V gave up 5 bases and J gave up 11 bases; unmatched junction bases: 12. CDR3 bases: TGTGCCAGCAGTGCCTGGGGGACAGGGTTGTTGAAACTGTTTTTT. As protein: CASSAWGTGLLKLFF.

CDR3 nucleotides: TGTGCCAGCAGCCGGGGCCTGATGAGCTCCTACGAGCAGTACTTC. Translation: CASSRGLMSSYEQYF. The V and J genes are TRBV5-5 and TRBJ2-7; D could derive from TRBD1 or TRBD2 (5 bases each). Trimming pared 4 bases from V and 0 bases from J, leaving 14 bases between. The CDR3 is 15 residues long. Germline CDR1 and CDR2: SGHKS and YYEKEE (reference sequence).

Points on this clone: Other DNA variants within this sample encode the same CDR3. The V gene is TRBV28, the J gene TRBJ2-3; D not resolved. The CDR3 has 12 amino acids. Germline V gene lookup returns CDR1 MDHEN and CDR2 SYDVKM. Trimming took off 6 bases at V and 2 bases at J, with 6 bases between the two ends. The CDR3 loop reads CASSRSTDTQYF. In DNA form, the CDR3 reads TGTGCCAGCAGCCGTTCCACAGATACGCAGTATTTT.

The chain recombines TRBV5-1 with TRBJ2-3; D possibly corresponds to TRBD1 (5 bases). Per the germline V gene, CDR1 is SGHRS and CDR2 is YFSETQ. CDR3 length equals 15 residues. Trimming took off 3 bases at V and 1 base at J, with 12 bases between the two ends. The CDR3 region has the DNA TGCGCCAGCAGCTCCCAGGGTCACGGCACAGATACGCAGTATTTT. Protein sequence: CASSSQGHGTDTQYF.

The genes are TRBV5-1 and TRBJ2-7; the D gene is possibly TRBD1 (5 bases). The V end was cut by 0 bases, the J end by 3 bases, with 10 bases between. The CDR3 covers 14 residues. In germline, CDR1 is SGHRS, CDR2 YFSETQ. The chain's CDR3 is CASSLDRSRYEQYF. The DNA of the CDR3 is TGCGCCAGCAGCTTGGACAGGTCCCGCTACGAGCAGTACTTC.

This sequence joins TRBV5-1 and TRBJ2-5, with D unresolved. Deletions cut 1 base from V and 0 bases from J, with 16 bases between. The germline V gene encodes CDR1 SGHRS and CDR2 YFSETQ. This CDR3 comprises 17 residues. The CDR3 is CASSLTMGISYQETQYF. The CDR3 nucleotides read TGCGCCAGCAGCTTGACCATGGGGATTTCGTACCAAGAGACCCAGTACTTC.

The chain employs TRBV20-1 and TRBJ2-3, with no clear D. CDR1 and CDR2 (germline): DFQATT, SNEGSKA (reference sequence). The CDR3 is 11 amino acids. The V gene lost 7 bases and the J gene lost 1 base, with 6 bases spanning the gap. The DNA of the CDR3 is TGCAGTGTCGTGGGCACAGATACGCAGTATTTT. Amino acids: CSVVGTDTQYF.

The V call is TRBV2, the J call TRBJ2-1, with TRBD1 matching 9 bases. The V gene end was trimmed by 7 bases and the J gene end by 5 bases; junction bases not matched to a gene: 3. Looked up from germline, CDR1 is SNHLY and CDR2 is FYNNEI. This CDR3 contains 13 residues. The CDR3 loop reads CASKGQGHNEQFF. The CDR3 DNA is TGTGCCAGCAAGGGACAGGGCCACAATGAGCAGTTCTTC.

This chain connects TRBV11-2 to TRBJ1-1; TRBD1 matches at 8 bases. In germline, CDR1 is SGHAT, CDR2 FQNNGV. V was clipped by 5 bases and J by 0 bases; unmatched bases: 8. The length of the CDR3 is 16 residues. The CDR3 protein is CASSLRGTGLNTEAFF. For the CDR3, the DNA is TGTGCCAGCAGCCTCAGAGGGACAGGACTGAACACTGAAGCTTTCTTT.

V gene TRBV18 combines with J gene TRBJ2-2; the D gene is possibly TRBD1 (6 bases). The germline V gene encodes CDR1 KGHSH and CDR2 LQKENI. V lost 4 bases and J lost 4, with 10 bases in between. The CDR3 runs 14 residues. CDR3 nucleotides: TGTGCCAGCTCACTAAAACAGGGCACCGGGGAGCTGTTTTTT. Translation gives CASSLKQGTGELFF.

V gene TRBV27 combines with J gene TRBJ1-1; perhaps TRBD1 as D (6 bases). Germline V CDR1 and CDR2: MNHEY, SMNVEV (reference sequence). Trimming removed 4 bases at V and 1 base at J, with 16 bases between. The CDR3 loop spans 16 amino acids. In nucleotides, the CDR3 is TGTGCCAGCAGTTCATTGGACAGAAAGTCGAACACTGAAGCTTTCTTT. Amino acids: CASSSLDRKSNTEAFF.

The chain recombines TRBV7-3 with TRBJ2-3; 8 nucleotides agree with TRBD2. The junction had 9 bases not matched to a gene; V was cut back by 2 bases and J by 5 bases. The CDR3 is 16 amino acids. The germline gives CDR1 SGHTA, CDR2 FQGTGA. The DNA for the CDR3 is TGTGCCAGCAGCTTATCTAGCGGGTATGGGGTAGATACGCAGTATTTT. This translates into CASSLSSGYGVDTQYF.

The chain has TRBV5-1 and TRBJ2-1; D might be TRBD2 (6 bases). The V gene's germline CDR1 is SGHRS and CDR2 YFSETQ. The CDR3 totals 14 residues. The V end lost 3 bases, the J end lost 1 base, and 8 bases lay between the germline ends. Here the CDR3 DNA reads TGCGCCAGCAGCTGGGGACTGTCCTACAATGAGCAGTTCTTC. Amino acid sequence: CASSWGLSYNEQFF. Based on the CDR3 plus reference TRBV5-1 and TRBJ2-1, the full variable domain is KAGVTQTPRYLIKTRGQQVTLSCSPISGHRSVSWYQQTPGQGLQFLFEYFSETQRNKGNFPGRFSGRQFSNSRSEMNVSTLELGDSALYLCASSWGLSYNEQFFGPGTRLTVL.

V gene TRBV18 combines with J gene TRBJ2-7; D possibly uses TRBD1 or TRBD2 (5 bases each). The germline V gene encodes CDR1 KGHSH and CDR2 LQKENI. This CDR3 region has 14 residues. Trimming removed 5 bases at V and 3 bases at J, with 14 bases between. The CDR3 spells CASSDRNGGYEQYF. CDR3 in DNA: TGTGCCAGCTCAGACCGCAATGGGGGCTACGAGCAGTACTTC.